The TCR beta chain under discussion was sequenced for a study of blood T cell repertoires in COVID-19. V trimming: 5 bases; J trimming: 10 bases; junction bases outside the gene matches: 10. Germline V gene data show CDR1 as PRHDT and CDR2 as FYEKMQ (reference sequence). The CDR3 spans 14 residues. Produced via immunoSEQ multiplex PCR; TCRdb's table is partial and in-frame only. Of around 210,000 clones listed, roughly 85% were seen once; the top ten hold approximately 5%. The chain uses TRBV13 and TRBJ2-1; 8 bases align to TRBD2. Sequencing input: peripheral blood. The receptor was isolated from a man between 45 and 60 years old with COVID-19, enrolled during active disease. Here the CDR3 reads CASSLGTRVHEQFF. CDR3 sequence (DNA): TGTGCCAGCAGCCTCGGGACTAGGGTTCACGAGCAGTTCTTC.